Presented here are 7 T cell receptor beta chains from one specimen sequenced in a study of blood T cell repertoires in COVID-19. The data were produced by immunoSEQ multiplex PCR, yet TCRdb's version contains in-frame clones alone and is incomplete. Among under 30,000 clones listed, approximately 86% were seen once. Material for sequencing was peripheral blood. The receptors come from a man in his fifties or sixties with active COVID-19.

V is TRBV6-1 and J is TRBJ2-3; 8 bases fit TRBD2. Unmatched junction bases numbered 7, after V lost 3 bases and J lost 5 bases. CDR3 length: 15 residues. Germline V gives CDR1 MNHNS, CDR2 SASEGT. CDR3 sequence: CASSDPSGSLDTQYF. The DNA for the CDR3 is TGTGCCAGCAGTGATCCTAGCGGGTCTTTAGATACGCAGTATTTT.

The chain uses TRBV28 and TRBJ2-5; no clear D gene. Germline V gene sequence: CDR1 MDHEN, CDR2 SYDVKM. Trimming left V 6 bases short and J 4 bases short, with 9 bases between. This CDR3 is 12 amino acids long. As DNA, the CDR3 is TGTGCCAGCAGCAAATTCGGAGAGACCCAGTACTTC. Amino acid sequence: CASSKFGETQYF.

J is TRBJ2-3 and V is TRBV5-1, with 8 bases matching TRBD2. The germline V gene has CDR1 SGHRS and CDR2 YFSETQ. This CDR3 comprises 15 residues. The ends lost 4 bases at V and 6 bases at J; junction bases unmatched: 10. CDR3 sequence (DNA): TGCGCCAGCAGCGCGGCGGGACTAGTCGTGGATACGCAGTATTTT. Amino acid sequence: CASSAAGLVVDTQYF.

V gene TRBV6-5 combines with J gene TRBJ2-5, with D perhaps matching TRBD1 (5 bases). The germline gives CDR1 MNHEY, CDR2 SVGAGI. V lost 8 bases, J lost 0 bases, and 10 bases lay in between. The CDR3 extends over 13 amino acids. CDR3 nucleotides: TGTGCCAGCCATAGGACACACCAAGAGACCCAGTACTTC. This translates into CASHRTHQETQYF.

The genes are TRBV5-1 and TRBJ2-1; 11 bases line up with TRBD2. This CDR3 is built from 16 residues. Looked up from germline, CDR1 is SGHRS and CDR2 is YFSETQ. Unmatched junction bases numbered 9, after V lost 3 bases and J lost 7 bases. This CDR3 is CASSSVAGGPRNEQFF. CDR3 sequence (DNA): TGCGCCAGCAGCTCAGTAGCGGGAGGGCCGAGGAATGAGCAGTTCTTC.

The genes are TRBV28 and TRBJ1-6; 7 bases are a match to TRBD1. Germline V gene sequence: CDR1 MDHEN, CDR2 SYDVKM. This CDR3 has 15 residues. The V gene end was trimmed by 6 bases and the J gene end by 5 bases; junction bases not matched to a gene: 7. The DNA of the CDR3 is TGTGCCAGCAGCCTGGGACAGAATGATAATTCACCCCTCCACTTT. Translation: CASSLGQNDNSPLHF.

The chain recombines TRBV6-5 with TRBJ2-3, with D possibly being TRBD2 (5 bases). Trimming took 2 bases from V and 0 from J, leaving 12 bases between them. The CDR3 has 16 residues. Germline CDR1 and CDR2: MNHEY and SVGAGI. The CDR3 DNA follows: TGTGCCAGCAGTTACGTCCGGGGATGGAGCACAGATACGCAGTATTTT. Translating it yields CASSYVRGWSTDTQYF.